Ten or more counts support the clone carrying this T cell receptor (beta chain). Its antigen is as yet unknown. Trimming left V 3 bases short and J 3 bases short, with 24 bases between. CDR1 and CDR2 from the germline V gene are SGHTA and FQGNSA. The CDR3 sequence is 18 residues long. cDNA was made by 5'RACE with 10-nucleotide random UMIs. TCRdb re-analysed the 5' RACE reads in MiXCR, keeping a single row per CDR3 protein. The sample holds tens of thousands of distinct CDR3 sequences, 2.6% seen once. The sample comes from a study of neurological immune-mediated disorders. The overall study: Secondary progressive cases numbered 3 among the 35 or so multiple sclerosis patients, while the other 31 were relapsing-remitting. Findings and limits, study-wide: No link was found between any clinical or MRI feature and the multiple sclerosis repertoire cluster. Sharing of CDR3 amino acid sequences among expanded clones across subjects was absent, suggesting private repertoires in all groups.

The chain links TRBV7-2 to TRBJ2-7; D is undetermined. Sequences were obtained from PBMCs. This clonotype was sampled from a woman aged 30 to 39 with multiple sclerosis. CDR3 sequence (DNA): TGTGCCAGCAGCTTGTGGGTATCTTCTAAGAGAAACATCTACGAGCAGTACTTC. It specifies CASSLWVSSKRNIYEQYF.